This T cell receptor (beta chain) was captured in a study of blood T cell repertoires in COVID-19. Across the whole study: From the United States, Italy and Spain came samples of acute and convalescent COVID-19.

The data were produced by immunoSEQ multiplex PCR, yet TCRdb's version contains in-frame clones alone and is incomplete. The repertoire includes some 240,000 clones, around 90% of them detected once, and roughly 10% sits in the top ten. Germline V gene lookup returns CDR1 MDHEN and CDR2 SYDVKM. The CDR3 has 14 amino acids. The germline V and J ends were trimmed by 2 bases and 1 base, with 8 bases remaining between them. This rearrangement joins TRBV28 to TRBJ1-2; tentative D call: TRBD1 (6 bases). This clonotype was sampled from a woman in her 70s with COVID-19, enrolled during active disease. Sequenced sample: peripheral blood. The CDR3 region is CASSLLQGNYGYTF. CDR3 in DNA: TGTGCCAGCAGTTTACTACAGGGTAACTATGGCTACACCTTC.